Below are 25 T cell receptor beta chains sequenced from a single sample in a study of T cell changes during pregnancy in multiple sclerosis. Assay: immunoSEQ multiplex PCR; the TCRdb copy retains only in-frame clones and omits some. The table lists 25,000 to 35,000 clones, about 88% of them singletons. The source was CD8+ T cells from peripheral blood mononuclear cells, collected in the second trimester of pregnancy. The receptors here all came from a female donor with multiple sclerosis, enrolled in a pregnancy study.

CDR3 DNA sequence: TGTGCCAGCAGTCACAGCACAGGGGATCTCTCCTACGAGCAGTACTTC. It codes for CASSHSTGDLSYEQYF. The chain is built from TRBV27 and TRBJ2-7, with TRBD1 matching over 7 bases. The length of the CDR3 is 16 residues. CDR1 is MNHEY, CDR2 SMNVEV, per germline (reference sequence). The J segment lost 0 bases and the V segment lost 5 bases, leaving 10 bases of the junction unmatched.

This chain joins TRBV5-5 and TRBJ2-3; 7 nucleotides line up with TRBD1. Trimming at V came to 4 bases and at J to 2 bases, leaving 7 bases not matched to a gene. The V gene's germline CDR1 is SGHKS and CDR2 YYEKEE (reference sequence). The CDR3 runs 15 residues. The CDR3 nucleotides are TGTGCCAGCAGCGAACAGGGGCTTACCACAGATACGCAGTATTTT. Translation gives CASSEQGLTTDTQYF. Full variable domain (remainder filled in from reference TRBV5-5 and TRBJ2-3): DAGVTQSPTHLIKTRGQQVTLRCSPISGHKSVSWYQQVLGQGPQFIFQYYEKEERGRGNFPDRFSARQFPNYSSELNVNALLLGDSALYLCASSEQGLTTDTQYFGPGTRLTVL.

This CDR3 reads CASSDEPDTNYGYTF. CDR3 in DNA: TGTGCCAGCAGCGATGAGCCGGACACTAACTATGGCTACACCTTC. The gene calls are TRBV9 and TRBJ1-2, with D perhaps matching TRBD1 (5 bases). V was cut by 3 bases and J by 0 bases, with 12 bases left in between. The germline V gene has CDR1 SGDLS and CDR2 YYNGEE. The CDR3 runs 15 residues.

The chain is built from TRBV19 and TRBJ1-3; TRBD1 agrees at 10 bases. V trimming: 1 base; J trimming: 2 bases; junction bases outside the gene matches: 2. CDR3 size: 16 residues. Germline-derived CDR1 and CDR2 are LNHDA and SQIVND (reference sequence). The CDR3: CASSIVGTGAGNTIYF. Written as DNA, the CDR3 is TGTGCCAGTAGTATAGTCGGGACAGGGGCTGGAAACACCATATATTTT.

This chain links TRBV19 with TRBJ1-3, with D perhaps TRBD1 (6 bases). The V gene's germline CDR1 is LNHDA and CDR2 SQIVND (reference sequence). The CDR3 is 15 amino acids. V shed 6 bases and J shed 2 bases, with 14 bases lying between them. This CDR3 reads CASSWTVRAGNTIYF. The CDR3 DNA is TGTGCCAGTAGCTGGACAGTTCGAGCTGGAAACACCATATATTTT. Drawing the rest from reference TRBV19 and TRBJ1-3, the complete variable domain is DGGITQSPKYLFRKEGQNVTLSCEQNLNHDAMYWYRQDPGQGLRLIYYSQIVNDFQKGDIAEGYSVSREKKESFPLTVTSAQKNPTAFYLCASSWTVRAGNTIYFGEGSWLTVV.

V gene TRBV30 combines with J gene TRBJ2-3, with 7 bases that match TRBD2. This CDR3 contains 15 residues. V lost 5 bases and J lost 0; bases outside the gene matches: 8. Germline V gene lookup returns CDR1 GTSNPN and CDR2 SVGIG (reference sequence). The CDR3 loop is CAWGGVAASTDTQYF. For the CDR3, the DNA is TGTGCCTGGGGGGGGGTGGCGGCTAGCACAGATACGCAGTATTTT.

This rearrangement joins TRBV11-2 to TRBJ2-6; D might be TRBD1 (5 bases). Germline CDR1 SGHAT, CDR2 FQNNGV. The V end lost 3 bases, the J end lost 0 bases, and 12 bases lay between the germline ends. The length of the CDR3 is 17 residues. In nucleotides, the CDR3 is TGTGCCAGCAGCTTCCCAGGGTTACCCTCTGGGGCCAACGTCCTGACTTTC. Translation: CASSFPGLPSGANVLTF.

The chain couples TRBV4-1 to TRBJ2-7; possibly TRBD1 for D (6 bases). V was pared by 4 bases and J by 0 bases, with 10 bases between. Germline values: CDR1 MGHRA, CDR2 YSYEKL. The CDR3 runs to 14 residues. The CDR3 reads CASSLRDTSYEQYF. DNA of the CDR3: TGCGCCAGCAGCCTCCGGGACACCTCCTACGAGCAGTACTTC.

The chain couples TRBV7-9 to TRBJ2-2; 7 bases match TRBD1. The CDR3 runs to 14 residues. CDR1 and CDR2 from the germline V gene are SEHNR and FQNEAQ (reference sequence). The junction had 4 bases not matched to a gene; V was cut back by 5 bases and J by 4 bases. Written as DNA, the CDR3 is TGTGCCAGCAGCCGGGACAGAGGCACCGGGGAGCTGTTTTTT. Its translation: CASSRDRGTGELFF.

This rearrangement joins TRBV28 to TRBJ2-7; no clear D. The CDR3 has 13 amino acids. CDR1 MDHEN and CDR2 SYDVKM come from the germline V gene. The V and J ends lost 5 bases and 5 bases respectively, with 13 bases between them. CDR3 nucleotide sequence: TGTGCCAGCAGTCGCCGCTCTGGAGACGAGCAGTACTTC. Protein: CASSRRSGDEQYF. The whole variable domain, filled in from reference TRBV28 and TRBJ2-7, reads DVKVTQSSRYLVKRTGEKVFLECVQDMDHENMFWYRQDPGLGLRLIYFSYDVKMKEKGDIPEGYSVSREKKERFSLILESASTNQTSMYLCASSRRSGDEQYFGPGTRLTVT.

The rearrangement joins TRBV7-9 to TRBJ1-2, with D unresolved. V shed 4 bases and J shed 8 bases, with 17 bases lying between them. CDR1 and CDR2 from the germline V gene are SEHNR and FQNEAQ (reference sequence). The CDR3 spans 14 residues. CDR3: CASSSTWVLGGYTF. The CDR3 nucleotides read TGTGCCAGCAGCTCCACTTGGGTTTTGGGCGGCTACACCTTC.

This clone was seen a single time. This chain uses TRBV6-6 with TRBJ2-7, with a possible D match to TRBD1 (6 bases). The CDR3 runs 16 residues. Trimming shortened V by 0 bases and J by 0 bases, and 12 bases separated the two germline ends. In germline, CDR1 is MNHNY, CDR2 SVGAGI (reference sequence). This CDR3 reads CASSYSAGGDSYEQYF. CDR3 DNA sequence: TGTGCCAGCAGTTACTCTGCTGGGGGCGACTCCTACGAGCAGTACTTC.

The V call is TRBV5-6, the J call TRBJ2-1; 11 bases are a match to TRBD2. This CDR3 is 16 amino acids long. The V segment lost 0 bases and the J segment 8 bases; nucleotides outside the gene matches: 7. Germline V gene sequence: CDR1 SGHDT, CDR2 YYEEEE. The CDR3: CASSLELAGGMDEQFF. The DNA for the CDR3 is TGTGCCAGCAGCTTGGAGCTAGCGGGAGGTATGGATGAGCAGTTCTTC.

The chain is built from TRBV5-6 and TRBJ2-7; D may be TRBD2 (5 bases). Germline V gene data show CDR1 as SGHDT and CDR2 as YYEEEE. This CDR3 spans 15 amino acids. V dropped 0 bases and J dropped 0 bases, with 10 bases sitting between them. The CDR3 loop is CASSLEGGYSYEQYF. CDR3 nucleotide sequence: TGTGCCAGCAGCTTGGAGGGCGGGTACTCCTACGAGCAGTACTTC. The whole variable domain, remainder taken from reference TRBV5-6 and TRBJ2-7, is DAGVTQSPTHLIKTRGQQVTLRCSPKSGHDTVSWYQQALGQGPQFIFQYYEEEERQRGNFPDRFSGHQFPNYSSELNVNALLLGDSALYLCASSLEGGYSYEQYFGPGTRLTVT.

This chain links TRBV7-6 with TRBJ2-2; 11 nucleotides agree with TRBD1. The CDR3 consists of 16 residues. Germline V CDR1 and CDR2: SGHVS, FNYEAQ. With 3 bases clipped from V and 5 bases from J, the junction kept 5 bases outside the gene matches. The CDR3 coding sequence is TGTGCCAGCAGCTTTCGGGGGACAGGGGGGACCGGGGAGCTGTTTTTT. This gives the protein CASSFRGTGGTGELFF.

The chain carries TRBV13 and TRBJ1-4; a possible D gene is TRBD1 (5 bases). V shed 0 bases and J shed 7 bases, with 9 bases lying between them. Germline CDR1 and CDR2: PRHDT and FYEKMQ (reference sequence). The CDR3 is 14 residues long. CDR3: CASSLGGGIEKLFF. DNA of the CDR3: TGTGCCAGCAGCTTAGGCGGGGGAATTGAAAAACTGTTTTTT.

This clone was seen a single time. The rearrangement links TRBV10-1 to TRBJ2-3; D is possibly TRBD2 (5 bases). Per the germline V gene, CDR1 is WNHNN and CDR2 is SYGVQD (reference sequence). This CDR3 has 15 amino acids. Trimming removed 3 bases at V and 2 bases at J, with 12 bases between. The chain's CDR3 is CASSEEGIYTDTQYF. The CDR3 nucleotides read TGCGCCAGCAGTGAAGAGGGCATCTACACAGATACGCAGTATTTT.

The genes are TRBV7-3 and TRBJ2-3; unclear D gene. Germline assignment: CDR1 SGHTA and CDR2 FQGTGA. With 4 bases removed from V and 1 base from J, the gap between germline ends came to 3 bases. The CDR3 length is 12 residues. CDR3 region: CASSSGTDTQYF. In DNA, the CDR3 is TGTGCCAGCAGCTCAGGCACAGATACGCAGTATTTT.

The chain recombines TRBV5-1 with TRBJ2-7; 7 bases fit TRBD2. Looked up from germline, CDR1 is SGHRS and CDR2 is YFSETQ. V lost 2 bases, J lost 7 bases, and 15 bases stayed unmatched. The CDR3 totals 16 residues. The CDR3 is CASSFISPDNGREQYF. For the CDR3, the DNA is TGCGCCAGCAGCTTTATCAGCCCGGACAACGGGAGGGAGCAGTACTTC.

This chain connects TRBV6-4 to TRBJ2-3, with 10 nucleotides matching TRBD1. Germline CDR1 reads MRHNA; CDR2 reads SNTAGT. V gave up 5 bases and J gave up 2 bases; unmatched junction bases: 7. The CDR3 sequence is 16 residues long. CDR3 amino acids: CASSPGQGDPTDTQYF. The CDR3 DNA is TGTGCCAGCAGTCCTGGACAGGGGGACCCCACAGATACGCAGTATTTT.

This chain joins TRBV4-1 and TRBJ2-1; 8 bases are a match to TRBD2. The germline gives CDR1 MGHRA, CDR2 YSYEKL. V trimming: 0 bases; J trimming: 3 bases; junction bases outside the gene matches: 4. This CDR3 contains 16 residues. Written as DNA, the CDR3 is TGCGCCAGCAGCCAAGATCACGGGGGGGTCTACAATGAGCAGTTCTTC. Translating it yields CASSQDHGGVYNEQFF.

This clone is a singleton in its sample. This sequence joins TRBV6-5 and TRBJ2-7, with D possibly TRBD1 on 5 matching bases. Germline CDR1 and CDR2: MNHEY and SVGAGI. The CDR3 sequence is 14 residues long. Trimming shortened V by 5 bases and J by 5 bases, and 16 bases separated the two germline ends. The CDR3: CASSLEGVNDEQYF. CDR3 nucleotides: TGTGCCAGCAGTCTCGAAGGGGTAAACGACGAGCAGTACTTC.

This chain links TRBV5-4 with TRBJ2-1, with TRBD2 matching 12 bases. This CDR3 comprises 18 residues. With V trimmed by 0 bases and J by 0 bases, 4 bases remained unmatched. Germline loops: CDR1 SGHNT, CDR2 YYREEE (reference sequence). The CDR3 DNA follows: TGTGCCAGCAGCTTGGAACTAGCGGGAGGACCCTCCTACAATGAGCAGTTCTTC. Translating it yields CASSLELAGGPSYNEQFF.

This clone appeared once. The chain couples TRBV4-1 to TRBJ1-1; weak D call: TRBD1 (5 bases). Germline V CDR1 and CDR2: MGHRA, YSYEKL. Trimming pared 6 bases from V and 0 bases from J, leaving 11 bases between. The CDR3 totals 14 residues. The CDR3 spells CASSQQDMNTEAFF. CDR3 sequence (DNA): TGCGCCAGCAGTCAACAGGACATGAACACTGAAGCTTTCTTT.

The CDR3 loop is CASSLILADEQFF. The CDR3 DNA reads TGTGCCAGCAGTTTGATTTTAGCGGACGAGCAGTTCTTC. The rearrangement joins TRBV28 to TRBJ2-1; a weak D match, TRBD2 (6 bases). Trimming left V 3 bases short and J 10 bases short, with 13 bases between. Per the germline V gene, CDR1 is MDHEN and CDR2 is SYDVKM. The CDR3 runs to 13 residues.